Shown below are 5 T cell receptor beta chains from a single sample sequenced in a study of T cells in localized non-small cell lung cancer. This table comes from immunoSEQ multiplex PCR, and its TCRdb copy is limited to in-frame clones, with some not included. The table lists roughly 20,000 clones, around 91% of them singletons, with 8% to 9.5% in the top ten. Sequenced here: peripheral blood, sampled before any cancer treatment. The receptors here all came from a man aged 40-75 years with stage I lung adenocarcinoma.

The J gene is TRBJ2-3, the V gene TRBV7-8; TRBD2 agrees at 11 bases. The CDR3 extends over 15 amino acids. The germline CDR1 and CDR2 sequences are SGHVS and FQNEAQ. J lost 2 bases, V lost 8 bases, and 6 bases had no gene match. CDR3 in amino acids: CASLGTSGNTDTQYF. Written as DNA, the CDR3 is TGTGCCAGCCTGGGGACTAGCGGCAACACAGATACGCAGTATTTT.

The V and J genes are TRBV6-5 and TRBJ2-7; 11 bases line up with TRBD2. In germline, CDR1 is MNHEY, CDR2 SVGAGI. V dropped 4 bases and J dropped 2; count of bases not matched to a gene: 7. The CDR3 sequence is 16 residues long. CDR3 bases: TGTGCCAGCAGTTCCGGGACTAGCGGTTTTCCCTACGAGCAGTACTTC. Residues: CASSSGTSGFPYEQYF.

The chain combines TRBV2 with TRBJ2-7; 9 bases agree with TRBD2. The V gene end was trimmed by 1 base and the J gene end by 6 bases; junction bases not matched to a gene: 7. Germline V gives CDR1 SNHLY, CDR2 FYNNEI. The CDR3 runs to 15 residues. CDR3: CASSEVGRGGLEQYF. CDR3 in DNA: TGTGCCAGCAGTGAAGTGGGGCGGGGGGGCCTCGAGCAGTACTTC.

This clone was observed once. The genes are TRBV7-2 and TRBJ1-5, with 8 bases that match TRBD1. Germline V gene sequence: CDR1 SGHTA, CDR2 FQGNSA. The V and J ends lost 3 bases and 1 base, in that order; junction bases with no gene match: 5. The CDR3 runs 16 residues. This CDR3 is CASSFRGTGSNQPQHF. As DNA, the CDR3 is TGTGCCAGCAGCTTTCGAGGGACAGGCAGCAATCAGCCCCAGCATTTT.

J is TRBJ1-5 and V is TRBV27; unclear D gene. Germline V lookup: CDR1 MNHEY, CDR2 SMNVEV (reference sequence). The CDR3 loop spans 15 amino acids. The V gene lost 2 bases and the J gene lost 7 bases, with 15 bases spanning the gap. CDR3 DNA: TGTGCCAGCAGTTTAGCTTTCAGCCCTGGGCAGCCCCAGCATTTT. This translates into CASSLAFSPGQPQHF.